This T cell receptor beta chain was recovered during a study of blood T cell repertoires in COVID-19. Study-wide background: From the United States, Italy and Spain came samples of acute and convalescent COVID-19. Sources were T cells, B-cell-depleted T cells, or PBMCs; the material itself was cDNA or gDNA.

Profiled with immunoSEQ multiplex PCR; TCRdb holds only in-frame clones, not every one. The table has under 250,000 clones, about 82% seen once. Ages ranged from about 18 to 89 years, with residence in under 25 US areas. Germline CDR1 is LGHDT and CDR2 is YNNKEL (reference sequence). Trimming took 3 bases from V and 2 from J, leaving 12 bases between them. The CDR3 consists of 15 residues. The rearrangement uses TRBV3-1 (or the pseudogene TRBV3-2) and TRBJ2-3; tentatively, D is TRBD2 (6 bases). The TCR originated in a woman between 50 and 59 years old with acute COVID-19. Sequencing input: PBMCs or T cells enriched from blood (not recorded which). CDR3 in amino acids: CASSHTGEVTDTQYF. The DNA for the CDR3 is TGTGCCAGCAGCCACACGGGGGAGGTCACAGATACGCAGTATTTT.